The rows below give T cell receptor beta chains drawn from one sample of a study of CD8 T cells in ankylosing spondylitis. One entry per CDR3 protein, called by TCRdb with MiXCR from the 5' RACE reads. The table has some 340,000 distinct CDR3 sequences, 14% to 15% seen once. Sequencing was carried out using blood, either unsorted or a sorted T cell fraction (not recorded which). Receptors originate from a male donor with ankylosing spondylitis or in good health (not recorded which). CDR3s include the opening cysteine and the closing phenylalanine or tryptophan. Each record gives: clone size, J gene, V gene, D gene, CDR3 DNA, CDR3 protein. D genes are given only for firm matches. Rows may omit the clone size; those that give it use once, few, many or a size class.

>.|TRBJ2-1|TRBV9|TRBD2
TGTGCCAGCAGCGTAGGGGGACTAGCCCCGGAGTTCATCAATGAGCAGTTCTTC
CASSVGGLAPEFINEQFF
>.|TRBJ2-5|TRBV6-1|TRBD1
TGTGCCAGCAGTGGGAGGACAGGCCCGAGGGAGACCCAGTACTTC
CASSGRTGPRETQYF
>.|TRBJ1-1|TRBV20-1|.
TGCAGTGCTAATCTGGGACACCGGAACACTGAAGCTTTCTTT
CSANLGHRNTEAFF
>few|TRBJ2-6|TRBV11-1|.
TGTGCCAGCAGCTTAGGACTTCCTAGCTCTGGGGCCAACGTCCTGACTTTC
CASSLGLPSSGANVLTF
>.|TRBJ2-1|TRBV6-2/TRBV6-3|.
TGTGCCAGCAGTCCCCCCCCGGGACGAGCCTCCTACAATGAGCAGTTCTTC
CASSPPPGRASYNEQFF
>few|TRBJ2-5|TRBV3-1|.
TGTGCCAGCAGCCAACCTAGGACGGGAGAGGAGACCCAGTACTTC
CASSQPRTGEETQYF
>few|TRBJ2-6|TRBV10-3|TRBD1
TGTGCCATCAGCGGGACAGGGGCTGGGGCCAACGTCCTGACTTTC
CAISGTGAGANVLTF
>few|TRBJ2-3|TRBV4-2|.
TGTGCCAGCAGCCAAGCTTGGGCTAGCTTAGATACGCAGTATTTT
CASSQAWASLDTQYF
>many|TRBJ1-2|TRBV3-1|.
TGTGCCAGCAGCCCCCCGGATGGCCGCTATGGCTACACCTTC
CASSPPDGRYGYTF
>few|TRBJ1-6|TRBV27|TRBD1
TGTGCCAGCAGTCCCACCCCCACAGGGGGCCGTAGTTCACCCCTCCACTTT
CASSPTPTGGRSSPLHF
>many|TRBJ2-2|TRBV10-3|.
TGTGCCATCCGTGGCACCACCGGGGAGCTGTTTTTT
CAIRGTTGELFF
>few|TRBJ2-1|TRBV7-9|TRBD2
TGTGCCAGCAGCTCCCCTGCGGGAGGAGAGCAGTTCTTC
CASSSPAGGEQFF
>.|TRBJ2-7|TRBV25-1|TRBD1
TGTGCCAGCAGAGAAACCGGGACAGGGGTCGAGCAGTACTTC
CASRETGTGVEQYF
>many|TRBJ2-1|TRBV20-1|TRBD2
TGCAGTGCTTGGCTAGCGGGTAATGAGCAGTTCTTC
CSAWLAGNEQFF
>many|TRBJ2-7|TRBV29-1|.
TGCAGCGCTAGGGGGGACTACGAGCAGTACTTC
CSARGDYEQYF
>few|TRBJ2-7|TRBV10-3|.
TGTGCCATCAGGAGGGAGGCTGGCGAGCAGTACTTC
CAIRREAGEQYF
>many|TRBJ1-5|TRBV29-1|TRBD1
TGCAGCGTAGTACAGGGGGCGGAAGGTCAGCCCCAGCATTTT
CSVVQGAEGQPQHF
>few|TRBJ2-1|TRBV4-2|.
TGTGCCAGCAGCCAAGATCCTAGCTCCGAGGGGAATGAGCAGTTCTTC
CASSQDPSSEGNEQFF
>.|TRBJ2-1|TRBV10-3|.
TGTGCCATCAGTGATAGGGCGGAAGAGCAGTTCTTC
CAISDRAEEQFF
>.|TRBJ2-5|TRBV5-1|TRBD2
TGCGCCAGCAGCTTGAGGACTAGCGGGAGGGAGACCCAGTACTTC
CASSLRTSGRETQYF
>.|TRBJ2-5|TRBV18|.
TGTGCCAGCTCTCCCCGGACCCTCCAAGAGACCCAGTACTTC
CASSPRTLQETQYF
>many|TRBJ1-2|TRBV5-1|.
TGCGCCAGCAGCTTGGGGGACTATGGCTACACCTTC
CASSLGDYGYTF
>once|TRBJ2-7|TRBV28|TRBD1
TGTGCCAGCAGTTTCCGGGACAGGGGCGGCGGCGAGCAGTACTTC
CASSFRDRGGGEQYF
>.|TRBJ2-7|TRBV20-1|.
TGCAGTGCTGGCGAGCGGTTTTCAGAGCAGTACTTC
CSAGERFSEQYF
>.|TRBJ2-5|TRBV27|.
TGTGCCAGCGGCCGCCCGGGACTGACGAGTGGGGAGACCCAGTACTTC
CASGRPGLTSGETQYF
>.|TRBJ2-1|TRBV6-5|TRBD1
TGTGCCAGCAGTTACCGACAGGGTGTCTACAATGAGCAGTTCTTC
CASSYRQGVYNEQFF
>.|TRBJ2-3|TRBV3-1|.
TGTGCCAGCAGCCAAGGGCCCCACTCCGATACGCAGTATTTT
CASSQGPHSDTQYF
>.|TRBJ2-3|TRBV5-1|TRBD1
TGCGCCAGCAGCGGGACAGGACGCACAGATACGCAGTATTTT
CASSGTGRTDTQYF
>few|TRBJ1-1|TRBV20-1|.
TGCAGTGCTGATGCAGGGAGGACTGAAGCTTTCTTT
CSADAGRTEAFF
>many|TRBJ1-5|TRBV12-3/TRBV12-4|.
TGTGCCAGCAGTTTAGCCGGACAGCGCAATCAGCCCCAGCATTTT
CASSLAGQRNQPQHF
>many|TRBJ1-2|TRBV10-3|.
TGTGCCATCAGTGACAGGGGATCTCATGGCTACACCTTC
CAISDRGSHGYTF
>.|TRBJ2-7|TRBV5-1|.
TGCGCCAGCAGCTCAGCGGGGACAGGACCCTACGAGCAGTACTTC
CASSSAGTGPYEQYF
>.|TRBJ2-5|TRBV12-3/TRBV12-4|TRBD2
TGTGCCAGCAGCCCACCCCGGGCGGGGGGGCCGGGAGAGACCCAGTACTTC
CASSPPRAGGPGETQYF